This TCR beta chain appears in the sequencing data of a study of T cells in Graves' hyperthyroidism and ophthalmopathy (dated by TCRdb to between 2018 and 2021). As for the study more broadly: Peripheral blood samples were taken at the time of initial diagnosis, prior to any treatment. To identify TCR V-J signatures that set the groups apart, the researchers used a discovery cohort of more than 95 patients, made up of under 50 with Graves' ophthalmopathy and 57 with stable Graves' hyperthyroidism. Prospective prediction of ophthalmopathy was tested in an independent validation cohort consisting of fewer than 20 hyperthyroidism patients and approximately 16 patients who later progressed to ophthalmopathy. For training and testing, the 95 to 100 patients in the discovery cohort were randomly divided in a 7:3 ratio. The study also compared thyroid tissue and blood T-cell repertoires from five or six Graves' hyperthyroidism patients. Once sampling was done, hyperthyroidism patients were given methimazole at a starting dose of 30 mg daily, whereas ophthalmopathy patients were given high-dose intravenous methylprednisolone. The paper reports TCR Vbeta CDR3 sequencing of 130 to 150 peripheral blood samples: around 45 ophthalmopathy, under 80 hyperthyroidism and around 17 progressor patients. Points the paper makes about the study in general: In cross-validation, a model built on a 13 V-J signature told ophthalmopathy apart from stable hyperthyroidism with under 90% sensitivity and about 81% specificity, and in testing the same model reached 80%/75%. Sample size was not statistically predetermined, and blinding of investigators to group allocation was not performed. In validation, the model predicted progression to ophthalmopathy with just under 71% sensitivity and about 73% specificity, a median of approximately 6.5 months before onset. Blood samples also contained most of the expanded thyroid clonotypes (frequency above 0.001), which suggests that blood repertoires may reflect thyroid immune responses.

This clonotype was counted many times. Its specific antigen is unknown. The record has no base qualities; no much larger clone is one base away. Ophthalmopathy patients had moderately to severely active disease, with a Clinical Activity Score of 3 or more, a NOSPECS grade of 4 or more, and a disease duration of less than 3 months. Any patient with an uncontrolled infection, another autoimmune disease, pregnancy or lactation was excluded. Clinical symptoms, serum thyroxine and TRAb, thyroid ultrasound, and orbital computed tomography formed the basis for the diagnoses. PBMCs were isolated from about 9.1 ml of fresh peripheral blood by Ficoll-Paque density gradient centrifugation. Total RNA was extracted using Trizol reagent, and RNA quality was assessed on an Agilent 2100 Bioanalyzer. TCR beta CDR3 regions were amplified from RNA transcripts. The first round of RT-PCR for the TCR CDR3 was performed with the HTBI primer set and the Qiagen OneStep RT-PCR kit. A second multiplex PCR round built the libraries, followed by size selection and purification. The libraries were sequenced on an Illumina HiSeq2000 using paired-end 100 bp reads. From the authors' description of their analysis: SOAPnuke was used to process the raw data, throwing out any read that contained adapters or uncalled bases, had a mean Phred below 15, or lacked an exact constant-primer or identifier match. High-quality paired reads were merged with COPE v1.2.5, and unique nucleotide sequences were defined as clonotypes. Clonotypes were aligned to IMGT TRBV, TRBD and TRBJ reference segments using MiTCR v1.1. Analysis was restricted to V-J combinations with a frequency above 0.0001, which covered roughly 99% of repertoires. A TCS score was defined as the ratio of F50 (clonal expansion) to E x V (chaos), with BLOSUM62-based TCRdist applied between CDR3 peptides within each V-J. Welch's t-statistics and random forest reduced 450 to 600 V-J features to some 14, which were used in a naive Bayes classifier (R e1071). TCRdb reanalyzed the raw reads on its own, using fastp at Q25 for trimming and MiXCR for clone calling, and kept in-frame beta chains. Rows are unified per CDR3 protein, each entry keeping the most common DNA and genes. The V and J calls follow TCRdb's processing rather than the paper's. In this sample the table shows about 410,000 distinct CDR3 sequences, roughly 14% of which occur a single time. The ten largest clones add up to around 14% of the sample.

Including the terminal cysteine and phenylalanine, the CDR3 comprises 12 residues. Here the CDR3 DNA is all that survives: 36 bases in frame from base 1. Germline trimming: 6 bases from V, 5 bases from J; junction bases outside gene matches: 3. Sequences MNHEY (CDR1) and SMNVEV (CDR2) are obtained from the germline V gene (reference sequence). Here the chain combines TRBV27 and TRBJ2-5; 7 bases in the middle match TRBD1. The sequenced sample consisted of blood. This clonotype originated in a man aged 18 to 29 with Graves' ophthalmopathy. CDR3 sequence: CASRQGTETQYF. Read as DNA, the sequence is TGTGCCAGCAGACAGGGGACGGAGACCCAGTACTTC.